Shown below are 22 T cell receptor beta chains from a single sample sequenced in a study of cytomegalovirus exposure and HLA in healthy donors. Profiled with immunoSEQ multiplex PCR; TCRdb holds only in-frame clones, not every one. The table has roughly 150,000 clones, about 95% seen once. Source material: PBMCs. The receptors here all came from a man between 18 and 35 years old in good health and CMV-seropositive.

The chain uses TRBV28 and TRBJ2-1, with 9 bases lining up with TRBD2. Germline CDR1 is MDHEN and CDR2 is SYDVKM. The CDR3 loop spans 15 amino acids. With 3 bases clipped from V and 5 bases from J, the junction kept 5 bases outside the gene matches. In DNA, the CDR3 is TGTGCCAGCAGTTTTGGTCTAGCGGGAAACAATGAGCAGTTCTTC. The encoded protein is CASSFGLAGNNEQFF.

The V gene is TRBV5-1, the J gene TRBJ1-1; D is unresolved. The CDR3 totals 14 residues. Germline V gene sequence: CDR1 SGHRS, CDR2 YFSETQ. Trimming left V 0 bases short and J 0 bases short, with 6 bases between. The CDR3 protein is CASSLGHLNTEAFF. The CDR3, as DNA: TGCGCCAGCAGCTTGGGACACCTGAACACTGAAGCTTTCTTT.

In this sample, this clone turned up a few times. The J gene is TRBJ2-7, the V gene TRBV19; D possibly corresponds to TRBD1 (6 bases). The CDR3 spans 13 residues. Trimming cost V 9 bases and J 5 bases, with 17 bases left between them. Germline V lookup: CDR1 LNHDA, CDR2 SQIVND (reference sequence). The CDR3 nucleotides read TGTGCCAGCGGAGCAGGGGTGGAAGACGAGCAGTACTTC. Translation: CASGAGVEDEQYF.

This clone has just one count. This chain joins TRBV30 and TRBJ2-1; 15 bases are shared with TRBD2. The ends lost 5 bases at V and 9 bases at J; junction bases unmatched: 17. The CDR3 has 18 amino acids. The V gene's germline CDR1 is GTSNPN and CDR2 SVGIG (reference sequence). CDR3 residues: CAWSGLAGGPFSLFEQFF. CDR3 nucleotides: TGTGCCTGGTCTGGACTAGCGGGAGGGCCATTCTCCCTATTTGAGCAGTTCTTC.

The V gene is TRBV27, the J gene TRBJ2-3; 12 positions match TRBD2. The CDR3 sequence is 22 residues long. Germline values: CDR1 MNHEY, CDR2 SMNVEV (reference sequence). The ends lost 4 bases at V and 4 bases at J; junction bases unmatched: 24. This chain's CDR3 is CASSSWTGPLTSGSFFSDTQYF. CDR3 in DNA: TGTGCCAGCAGTTCCTGGACAGGGCCTCTGACTAGCGGGAGTTTCTTCTCAGATACGCAGTATTTT.

This clone was counted a single time. This chain links TRBV7-3 with TRBJ2-5; 11 positions match TRBD2. V shed 3 bases and J 5 bases; nucleotides not matched to a gene: 8. The CDR3 totals 16 residues. CDR1 SGHTA and CDR2 FQGTGA come from the germline V gene. The CDR3 DNA reads as TGTGCCAGCAGCTTGGTAGCGGGAGGGCCGAGGGAGACCCAGTACTTC. Protein product: CASSLVAGGPRETQYF.

The V and J genes are TRBV5-4 and TRBJ2-1; weak D call: TRBD2 (6 bases). The CDR3 is made up of 15 amino acids. Germline CDR1 SGHNT, CDR2 YYREEE (reference sequence). Between the trimmed V and J ends, which lost 5 bases and 6 bases, there was a span of 18 bases. The chain's CDR3 is CASRSGTPNSNEQFF. CDR3 DNA: TGTGCCAGCAGATCCGGGACTCCCAACAGCAATGAGCAGTTCTTC.

The V call is TRBV13, the J call TRBJ1-1; D not certain. V shed 4 bases and J shed 8 bases, with 17 bases lying between them. Germline-derived CDR1 and CDR2 are PRHDT and FYEKMQ (reference sequence). The CDR3 has 14 amino acids. The CDR3 spells CASSYGSVFEEAFF. The CDR3 region has the DNA TGTGCCAGCAGCTACGGGTCCGTGTTTGAAGAAGCTTTCTTT.

In DNA form, the CDR3 reads TGTGCCAGTAGTATAGCAGGGGCTAATGAAAAACTGTTTTTT. Its protein product is CASSIAGANEKLFF. The chain combines TRBV19 with TRBJ1-4, with D possibly being TRBD1 (6 bases). V lost 1 base to trimming and J lost 3 bases, with 6 bases between them. Germline-derived CDR1 and CDR2 are LNHDA and SQIVND (reference sequence). This CDR3 has 14 amino acids.

V usage is TRBV11-2 and J usage is TRBJ2-3, with 7 bases aligning to TRBD2. The germline V gene has CDR1 SGHAT and CDR2 FQNNGV. The CDR3 extends over 15 amino acids. V gave up 2 bases and J gave up 2 bases; unmatched junction bases: 4. The CDR3 reads CASSLYSGYTDTQYF. The CDR3 DNA is TGTGCCAGCAGCTTATATAGCGGGTACACAGATACGCAGTATTTT.

This rearrangement joins TRBV2 to TRBJ1-4, with unresolved D. Trimming left V 5 bases short and J 8 bases short, with 12 bases between. CDR3 length: 13 amino acids. From germline, CDR1 is SNHLY and CDR2 FYNNEI. This CDR3 reads CASSPGPGEKLFF. Here the CDR3 DNA reads TGTGCCAGCAGTCCGGGCCCGGGAGAAAAACTGTTTTTT.

This chain uses TRBV28 with TRBJ2-1, with TRBD2 identical over 7 bases. This CDR3 has 15 amino acids. Germline trimming cut 3 bases from V and 3 bases from J; bases unmatched to any gene: 5. CDR1 and CDR2 (germline): MDHEN, SYDVKM. CDR3 DNA sequence: TGTGCCAGCAGTTTTGGGGAGGGCGACTACAATGAGCAGTTCTTC. As protein: CASSFGEGDYNEQFF. Complete variable domain (other parts from reference TRBV28 and TRBJ2-1): DVKVTQSSRYLVKRTGEKVFLECVQDMDHENMFWYRQDPGLGLRLIYFSYDVKMKEKGDIPEGYSVSREKKERFSLILESASTNQTSMYLCASSFGEGDYNEQFFGPGTRLTVL.

The J gene is TRBJ2-7, the V gene TRBV27; 8 nucleotides line up with TRBD1. CDR3 size: 12 residues. The junction had 4 bases not matched to a gene; V was cut back by 6 bases and J by 6 bases. The V gene's germline CDR1 is MNHEY and CDR2 SMNVEV (reference sequence). The chain's CDR3 is CASSQGALEQYF. CDR3 nucleotide sequence: TGTGCCAGCAGCCAGGGGGCTCTCGAGCAGTACTTC.

The chain carries TRBV2 and TRBJ2-1, with a weak D call TRBD2 (6 bases). Trimming took 4 bases from V and 0 from J, leaving 13 bases between them. From germline, CDR1 is SNHLY and CDR2 FYNNEI. This CDR3 has 16 amino acids. DNA for the CDR3: TGTGCCAGCAGTGTGTTGGGAGGTTACTCCTACAATGAGCAGTTCTTC. Residues: CASSVLGGYSYNEQFF.

This clone has just a few counts. This chain links TRBV27 with TRBJ1-2; D not certain. Germline V gene lookup returns CDR1 MNHEY and CDR2 SMNVEV (reference sequence). Trimming removed 5 bases from V and 5 bases from J, with 18 bases in between. This CDR3 is 15 amino acids long. The CDR3 DNA is TGTGCCAGCAGTACCCGACGGGATGTTGGATATGGCTACACCTTC. Protein product: CASSTRRDVGYGYTF.

V is TRBV29-1 and J is TRBJ1-5, with 9 bases identical to TRBD1. Unmatched junction bases numbered 9, after V lost 6 bases and J lost 6 bases. The length of the CDR3 is 14 residues. CDR1 and CDR2 from the germline V gene are SQVTM and ANQGSEA. The CDR3 here is CSVRTGTGSQPQHF. The CDR3 nucleotides are TGCAGCGTCCGAACCGGGACAGGGTCTCAGCCCCAGCATTTT.

The rearrangement joins TRBV7-3 to TRBJ1-1, with unresolved D. This CDR3 comprises 13 residues. V dropped 3 bases and J dropped 5 bases, with 10 bases sitting between them. Germline V gene lookup returns CDR1 SGHTA and CDR2 FQGTGA. The CDR3 DNA reads TGTGCCAGCAGCTTGAGCCCGGAGACTGAAGCTTTCTTT. It codes for CASSLSPETEAFF.

This chain links TRBV2 with TRBJ1-1; 9 bases are shared with TRBD1. Trimming at V came to 8 bases and at J to 5 bases, leaving 12 bases not matched to a gene. This CDR3 spans 15 amino acids. Germline V gives CDR1 SNHLY, CDR2 FYNNEI. CDR3 loop: CASSRQGQGRTEAFF. As DNA, the CDR3 is TGTGCCAGCTCCCGCCAGGGACAGGGACGAACTGAAGCTTTCTTT.

This sequence joins TRBV7-9 and TRBJ1-2; TRBD1 matches at 10 bases. Germline V gives CDR1 SEHNR, CDR2 FQNEAQ (reference sequence). The CDR3 runs to 14 residues. J was trimmed by 6 bases and V by 4 bases; bases with no gene match: 5. The CDR3 nucleotides are TGTGCCAGCAGCTCTCGGACAGGGGGAGATGGCTACACCTTC. It yields the protein CASSSRTGGDGYTF.

V is TRBV7-9 and J is TRBJ2-3; D is undetermined. Between the trimmed V and J ends, which lost 5 bases and 5 bases, there was a span of 17 bases. This CDR3 spans 15 amino acids. Per germline, CDR1 SEHNR and CDR2 FQNEAQ (reference sequence). In DNA, the CDR3 is TGTGCCAGCAGCCTCTTGGCCGGCCCGGGAGATACGCAGTATTTT. Translating gives CASSLLAGPGDTQYF.

The chain couples TRBV19 to TRBJ1-2, with TRBD1 matching over 8 bases. This CDR3 is built from 14 residues. Germline values: CDR1 LNHDA, CDR2 SQIVND (reference sequence). V was clipped by 6 bases and J by 3 bases; unmatched bases: 6. This CDR3 is CASSPDRVDYGYTF. CDR3 DNA: TGTGCCAGTAGCCCGGACAGGGTAGACTATGGCTACACCTTC.

The CDR3, as DNA: TGCGCCAGCAGCGCCGACAGGGGTAACACTGAAGCTTTCTTT. Its translation: CASSADRGNTEAFF. This rearrangement joins TRBV5-1 to TRBJ1-1; 8 positions match TRBD1. Losses at the gene ends were 4 bases for V and 2 bases for J; bases not matched to a gene: 4. From germline, CDR1 is SGHRS and CDR2 YFSETQ. This CDR3 is built from 14 residues.